One and the same sample provided the 18 T cell receptor beta chains below, sequenced in a study of CD8+ T cells in alopecia areata. Extraction and reverse transcription of RNA yielded cDNA as the sequencing template. The repertoire was sequenced with immunoSEQ multiplex PCR; TCRdb's copy has only in-frame clones and lacks some. The data show roughly 150,000 clones, 50% to 65% seen once. What was sequenced was CD4+ T cells sorted from blood. Receptors were obtained from a human donor in good health.

In this sample, this clone turned up once. The CDR3 loop reads CASSLGRGTGELFF. CDR3 coding DNA: TGTGCCAGCAGCCTTGGACGGGGCACCGGGGAGCTGTTTTTT. The chain carries TRBV7-2 and TRBJ2-2, with D maybe TRBD2 (5 bases). Germline V gives CDR1 SGHTA, CDR2 FQGNSA. V was pared by 5 bases and J by 4 bases, with 11 bases between. The CDR3 covers 14 residues.

The chain recombines TRBV2 with TRBJ1-1, with a tentative D call TRBD1 (5 bases). Looked up from germline, CDR1 is SNHLY and CDR2 is FYNNEI. Trimming pared 6 bases from V and 1 base from J, leaving 12 bases between. The CDR3 spans 14 residues. Written as DNA, the CDR3 is TGTGCCAGCAGCTCCCGGGGGACGAACACTGAAGCTTTCTTT. Protein product: CASSSRGTNTEAFF.

This clone was counted only a few times. The rearrangement joins TRBV29-1 to TRBJ2-4, with 8 bases lining up with TRBD2. The CDR3 is made up of 12 amino acids. Unmatched junction bases numbered 3, after V lost 3 bases and J lost 8 bases. The germline V gene encodes CDR1 SQVTM and CDR2 ANQGSEA. In nucleotides, the CDR3 is TGCAGCGTTGACTCCGGGAGGGACATTCAGTACTTC. It is translated as CSVDSGRDIQYF.

This rearrangement joins TRBV30 to TRBJ2-5; no clear D gene. V was pared by 1 base and J by 2 bases, with 5 bases between. Germline V gene sequence: CDR1 GTSNPN, CDR2 SVGIG (reference sequence). This CDR3 contains 12 residues. The CDR3 sequence: CAWSDRQETQYF. DNA of the CDR3: TGTGCCTGGAGTGACAGACAAGAGACCCAGTACTTC.

The chain uses TRBV5-1 and TRBJ1-1; no clear D gene. Germline V gene sequence: CDR1 SGHRS, CDR2 YFSETQ. This CDR3 region has 17 residues. Trimming stripped 4 bases from V and 1 base from J, with 20 bases between. Here the CDR3 DNA reads TGCGCCAGCAGCCCGTCTTCCGGAGCTAGAACGAACACTGAAGCTTTCTTT. Its translation: CASSPSSGARTNTEAFF.

This clone has only one observation. V and J are TRBV25-1 and TRBJ2-6; D possibly corresponds to TRBD1 (5 bases). V was pared by 2 bases and J by 1 base, with 6 bases between. The CDR3 consists of 15 residues. Germline lookup yields CDR1 MGHDK and CDR2 SYGVNS. The CDR3 here is CASSEQGSGANVLTF. CDR3 nucleotide sequence: TGTGCCAGCAGTGAACAGGGATCTGGGGCCAACGTCCTGACTTTC.

This clone was counted between two and nine times. DNA of the CDR3: TGTGCCACCAGCATGCAGGGGGGTACCGGGGAGCTGTTTTTT. It translates to CATSMQGGTGELFF. This chain joins TRBV15 and TRBJ2-2; maybe TRBD1 (7 bases). The V end lost 4 bases, the J end lost 5 bases, and 11 bases lay between the germline ends. From germline, CDR1 is LNHNV and CDR2 YYDKDF (reference sequence). The CDR3 totals 14 residues.

The chain carries TRBV7-9 and TRBJ1-4; maybe TRBD1 (5 bases). Germline loops: CDR1 SEHNR, CDR2 FQNEAQ (reference sequence). V shed 3 bases and J shed 6 bases, with 11 bases lying between them. CDR3 size: 14 residues. The CDR3 region has the DNA TGTGCCAGCAGCTTCCAGGGATCGCATGAAAAACTGTTTTTT. Translated: CASSFQGSHEKLFF.

In its sample, this clone was seen a few times. Its ends do not fully match the called genes, so a read error is possible. The J gene is TRBJ1-1, the V gene TRBV29-1, with D perhaps matching TRBD1 (5 bases). This CDR3 spans 12 amino acids. The V gene's germline CDR1 is SQVTM and CDR2 ANQGSEA. The CDR3: CSVEDLGAGLIF. The CDR3 DNA follows: TGCAGCGTTGAAGATCTGGGTGCGGGGCTAATCTTT. Supplemented by reference TRBV29-1 and TRBJ1-1, the full variable domain reads SAVISQKPSRDICQRGTSLTIQCQVDSQVTMMFWYRQQPGQSLTLIATANQGSEATYESGFVIDKFPISRPNLTFSTLTVSNMSPEDSSIYLCSVEDLGAGLIFGQGTRLTVV.

The rearrangement joins TRBV5-1 to TRBJ2-1; 14 bases are a match to TRBD2. Germline CDR1 and CDR2: SGHRS and YFSETQ. CDR3 length: 17 residues. V shed 4 bases and J 8 bases; nucleotides not matched to a gene: 11. The CDR3 DNA reads as TGCGCCAGCAGCATCGGGACTAGCGGGAGTTGGTTCTATGAGCAGTTCTTC. Protein product: CASSIGTSGSWFYEQFF.

The rearrangement joins TRBV29-1 to TRBJ1-1; the D is unclear. CDR1 is SQVTM, CDR2 ANQGSEA, per germline. The CDR3 covers 10 residues. Trimming took 4 bases from V and 7 from J, leaving 7 bases between them. This chain's CDR3 is CSVADLEAFF. In DNA form, the CDR3 reads TGCAGCGTTGCAGACCTTGAAGCTTTCTTT.

J is TRBJ2-1 and V is TRBV7-2; D is uncertain. This CDR3 region has 15 residues. Trimming pared 1 base from V and 3 bases from J, leaving 10 bases between. Germline V gene data show CDR1 as SGHTA and CDR2 as FQGNSA. The CDR3 sequence: CASSLEAAYYNEQFF. The CDR3 DNA is TGTGCCAGCAGCTTAGAGGCGGCATACTACAATGAGCAGTTCTTC.

The chain is built from TRBV11-2 and TRBJ2-7; D might be TRBD2 (6 bases). V lost 1 base, J lost 6 bases, and 10 bases lay in between. Germline V CDR1 and CDR2: SGHAT, FQNNGV. The CDR3 sequence is 13 residues long. DNA for the CDR3: TGTGCCAGCAGCTTAGGGACTATGGGCGAGCAGTACTTC. This codes for CASSLGTMGEQYF.

This clone turned up a few times. This chain uses TRBV14 with TRBJ2-7; the D gene could be TRBD1 or TRBD2 (5 bases each). Germline assignment: CDR1 SGHDN and CDR2 FVKESK. The CDR3 is made up of 15 amino acids. V gave up 1 base and J gave up 1 base, with 11 bases separating them. The CDR3 protein is CASSQGSGPSYEQYF. CDR3 bases: TGTGCCAGCAGCCAAGGTTCGGGACCATCCTACGAGCAGTACTTC.

The V call is TRBV6-1, the J call TRBJ2-1; maybe TRBD2 (6 bases). The CDR3 spans 14 residues. V was trimmed by 5 bases and J by 4 bases, leaving 12 bases between them. Per the germline V gene, CDR1 is MNHNS and CDR2 is SASEGT. In nucleotides, the CDR3 is TGTGCCAGCAGTACTAGCTGGATTTACAATGAGCAGTTCTTC. Translating gives CASSTSWIYNEQFF.

The chain couples TRBV30 to TRBJ1-2; 8 nucleotides align to TRBD1. CDR1 and CDR2 (germline): GTSNPN, SVGIG (reference sequence). J lost 8 bases, V lost 2 bases, and 7 bases had no gene match. The CDR3 is 13 residues long. In nucleotides, the CDR3 is TGTGCCTGGAGTTTACAGGGGGTGGGCGGCTACACCTTC. This sequence encodes CAWSLQGVGGYTF.

The chain uses TRBV29-1 and TRBJ2-7, with a possible D match to TRBD2 (5 bases). The CDR3 spans 13 residues. Trimming took 1 base from V and 3 from J, leaving 10 bases between them. Germline loops: CDR1 SQVTM, CDR2 ANQGSEA. The CDR3 nucleotides are TGCAGCGTTGAAGTCCCGGGGAACTACGAGCAGTACTTC. Protein: CSVEVPGNYEQYF.

This clone was seen a handful of times. The gene calls are TRBV5-6 and TRBJ1-2, with 8 bases aligning to TRBD1. Germline V gene data show CDR1 as SGHDT and CDR2 as YYEEEE. After removal of 4 bases from V and 6 bases from J, the junction contained 8 bases not matched to a gene. The CDR3 length is 14 residues. As DNA, the CDR3 is TGTGCCAGCAGCCCCCCATTGACAGGGGATGGCTACACCTTC. As protein: CASSPPLTGDGYTF.